The T cell receptor beta chain described here comes from a study of T cell clonality in common variable immunodeficiency (dated by TCRdb to between 2014 and 2016). Here is what the overall study found, with its caveats: Despite equal DNA input, controls averaged around 82,000 unique sequences per sample versus about 31,547 in CVID samples. It was noted by the authors that sequencing of the repertoires of T cell subpopulations would be needed to clarify the cause of the increased clonality in CVID. TCRbeta clonality was higher in CVID subjects than in healthy controls (t-test p = 0.018), and the increase was most characteristic of about a third of subjects. CVID TCRbeta sequences reportedly showed fewer deletions and N-nucleotide insertions and lacked highly modified clones with 13 or more V deletions. Differences among patients in the CVID cohort limited the correlations between repertoire features and clinical complications. Fewer TCRbeta clones were shared among CVID subjects than among healthy controls (p < 0.0001).

CDR1 and CDR2 were assigned from the germline V gene as SNHLY and FYNNEI. The junction shows trimming of 6 bases on V and 2 bases on J, plus 8 bases between the germline ends. Counted from cysteine to phenylalanine, this CDR3 has 13 amino acids. The DNA shown is the part of the CDR3 that was read: 30 bases, in frame from base 1. This clone was seen many times. It has no known antigen specificity. The read stops 3 residues short of the end of the CDR3; the missing end is completed from the germline J gene. For sequencing, equivalent amounts of genomic DNA were input from CVID and control samples. For every sample, a 60 bp segment covering the rearranged TCRbeta CDR3 region was amplified and then sequenced. The immunoSEQ assay, a bias-corrected multiplex PCR with high-throughput sequencing, was employed for TCRbeta amplification. Processing in the source paper ran as follows. Every unique nucleotide sequence was considered a clone and was annotated with V, D and J genes, copy number and frequency. Sequences were labeled productive if in frame, and non-productive if out of frame or containing stop codons. As previously described, clonality was calculated on the basis of Shannon's entropy. The predicted amino acid sequences of productive clones were used to derive mean CDR3 Kyte-Doolittle hydropathy. Hierarchical clustering of scaled V gene usage was performed with the R hclust function using Manhattan distance and complete linkage. To assess clone sharing by CDR3 amino acid sequence, 12 repertoires per group were resampled over 100 rounds. The repertoires were screened for approximately 63 published EBV-specific TCRbeta sequences and roughly 240 published CMV-specific TCRbeta sequences. Analysis left out two CVID samples that produced under 10,000 sequences, so 35 to 50 CVID repertoires remained. TCRdb obtained this table from immuneACCESS and retained in-frame rearrangements with V and J assigned. These tables miss some clones; where compared with another copy, unresolved V genes account for less than half of the shortfall, and the remainder is unexplained. The DNA was the basis for D and trimming; V, J and clone size are from that table. In this sample the table shows some 50,000 clones, and no singletons are among them. Clones ranked in the top ten supply about 1.8% of the sample.

Most of the CVID patients and most of the healthy controls were of Caucasian heritage. From each donor, roughly 5 to 8 ml of heparinized peripheral whole blood was collected. Genomic DNA from adults with common variable immune deficiency (CVID) and from healthy adult controls was the source for sequencing TCRbeta CDR3 repertoires. A total of some 22 healthy adult volunteers (approximately 12 female and 10 male; age range roughly 23 to 75 years, mean age approximately 35) were included in the control group. Diluted blood was subjected to density centrifugation over Hypaque 1077 or Ficoll-Paque for isolation of peripheral blood mononuclear cells. Unsorted mononuclear cells served as the source of genomic DNA, which was extracted either by Qiagen column purification or by a centrifugation-based method.

The V gene is TRBV2 and the J gene is TRBJ2-1, with a weak D call of TRBD2 (7 bases match). Source material: peripheral blood mononuclear cells. This clonotype was sampled from a person aged 18-70 years in good health. The CDR3 bases that were read are TGTGCCAGCAGCGGGGGGCCCTACAATGAG. It codes for CASSGGPYNE. In full, the CDR3 reads CASSGGPYNEQFF.